What follows are 27 T cell receptor beta chains derived from one specimen sequenced in a study of T cell responses to AZD1222 COVID-19 vaccine (dated by TCRdb to the early 2020s). The library was prepared using the immunoSEQ multiplex PCR assay. In its TCRdb copy, this immuneACCESS table keeps in-frame sequences only and misses some clones. Where compared with another copy, unresolved V genes explain less than half of these, and the others have no known cause. Within this sample are more than 150,000 clones, with about 88% of them counted one time only. Roughly 25% of the sample comes from the top ten. The time point tag for this specimen amounts to: about 28 days (+/-7) after the second vaccine dose. Sequenced here: peripheral blood, sampled 28 days after the second AZD1222 dose. These receptor sequences come from an adult who received the AZD1222 COVID-19 vaccine.

The V and J genes are TRBV5-1 and TRBJ1-4, with 7 bases aligning to TRBD1. Per germline, CDR1 SGHRS and CDR2 YFSETQ. With 3 bases clipped from V and 4 bases from J, the junction kept 12 bases outside the gene matches. CDR3 length: 17 residues. The CDR3 nucleotides read TGCGCCAGCAGCTACTCGACAGGGCCCCAGGGTAATGAAAAACTGTTTTTT. Translation gives CASSYSTGPQGNEKLFF.

V gene TRBV5-1 combines with J gene TRBJ2-7; 9 nucleotides line up with TRBD2. J gave up 3 bases and V 4 bases, and 11 bases lay outside the gene matches. The CDR3 consists of 16 residues. CDR1 is SGHRS and CDR2 is YFSETQ in the germline V gene. The CDR3 spells CASSPGEREDLYEQYF. CDR3 DNA sequence: TGCGCCAGCAGCCCTGGTGAGCGGGAGGACCTCTACGAGCAGTACTTC.

The chain employs TRBV5-4 and TRBJ2-6; D not certain. The length of the CDR3 is 16 residues. V was trimmed by 0 bases and J by 0 bases, leaving 7 bases between them. CDR1 is SGHNT, CDR2 YYREEE, per germline (reference sequence). This chain's CDR3 is CASSLVQDSGANVLTF. The CDR3 DNA reads as TGTGCCAGCAGCTTGGTGCAGGACTCTGGGGCCAACGTCCTGACTTTC.

The genes are TRBV7-2 and TRBJ1-5, with D hard to call. Germline-derived CDR1 and CDR2 are SGHTA and FQGNSA. Trimming shortened V by 1 base and J by 1 base, and 8 bases separated the two germline ends. This CDR3 has 15 residues. In DNA, the CDR3 is TGTGCCAGCAGCTTAGAATTGGGGAGCAATCAGCCCCAGCATTTT. Protein sequence: CASSLELGSNQPQHF.

The chain carries TRBV28 and TRBJ1-5; D not resolved. Trimming took 7 bases from V and 7 from J, leaving 11 bases between them. This CDR3 has 12 residues. Per germline, CDR1 MDHEN and CDR2 SYDVKM. The CDR3 DNA follows: TGTGCCAGCACCAACGGTGGGCAGCCCCAGCATTTT. Amino acid sequence: CASTNGGQPQHF. The complete variable domain, with remaining parts taken from reference TRBV28 and TRBJ1-5, reads DVKVTQSSRYLVKRTGEKVFLECVQDMDHENMFWYRQDPGLGLRLIYFSYDVKMKEKGDIPEGYSVSREKKERFSLILESASTNQTSMYLCASTNGGQPQHFGDGTRLSIL.

J is TRBJ2-5 and V is TRBV30; D is perhaps TRBD1 (5 bases). This CDR3 has 13 residues. Germline V gives CDR1 GTSNPN, CDR2 SVGIG (reference sequence). The V end lost 7 bases, the J end lost 5 bases, and 17 bases lay between the germline ends. The CDR3 region has the DNA TGTGCCTCCTCGTCTGGCAGGGATGAGACCCAGTACTTC. Translating it yields CASSSGRDETQYF.

The chain is built from TRBV6-6 and TRBJ2-7, with TRBD2 as a possible D gene (8 bases). The CDR3 runs to 16 residues. Looked up from germline, CDR1 is MNHNY and CDR2 is SVGAGI (reference sequence). Trimming cost V 2 bases and J 2 bases, with 16 bases left between them. The CDR3 loop is CASSYEGAGGAYEQYF. CDR3 DNA: TGTGCCAGCAGTTACGAGGGGGCGGGAGGAGCCTACGAGCAGTACTTC.

This chain links TRBV29-1 with TRBJ1-1; D is uncertain. V was shortened by 7 bases and J by 1 base, with 13 bases between the two germline ends. CDR1 and CDR2 from the germline V gene are SQVTM and ANQGSEA. CDR3 length equals 13 residues. CDR3 sequence: CSAQTQENTEAFF. DNA of the CDR3: TGCAGCGCCCAAACCCAAGAGAACACTGAAGCTTTCTTT.

This rearrangement joins TRBV7-9 to TRBJ1-5; 10 bases map to TRBD1. This CDR3 has 15 amino acids. Looked up from germline, CDR1 is SEHNR and CDR2 is FQNEAQ (reference sequence). J lost 4 bases, V lost 3 bases, and 3 bases had no gene match. This CDR3 reads CASSFGTGDNQPQHF. CDR3 nucleotides: TGTGCCAGCAGCTTTGGGACAGGGGATAATCAGCCCCAGCATTTT.

The J gene is TRBJ1-5, the V gene TRBV7-2, with TRBD1 as a possible D gene (6 bases). This CDR3 contains 15 residues. The V end was cut by 1 base, the J end by 6 bases, with 13 bases between. In germline, CDR1 is SGHTA, CDR2 FQGNSA. The CDR3 nucleotides read TGTGCCAGCAGCTTAGTTTCAGGGGCACTTCAGCCCCAGCATTTT. Translated: CASSLVSGALQPQHF.

V is TRBV2 and J is TRBJ1-5; 9 bases align to TRBD1. The V gene end was trimmed by 7 bases and the J gene end by 1 base; junction bases not matched to a gene: 11. The CDR3 is made up of 17 amino acids. Looked up from germline, CDR1 is SNHLY and CDR2 is FYNNEI. This chain's CDR3 is CASTGTGLSLSNQPQHF. CDR3 nucleotides: TGTGCCAGCACGGGGACAGGGTTGTCTTTAAGCAATCAGCCCCAGCATTTT.

This chain connects TRBV5-4 to TRBJ2-2, with 9 positions matching TRBD1. Germline CDR1 and CDR2: SGHNT and YYREEE (reference sequence). V was pared by 4 bases and J by 4 bases, with 5 bases of the junction left unmatched. This CDR3 has 15 amino acids. CDR3 in amino acids: CASSGTGLATGELFF. CDR3 DNA: TGTGCCAGCAGCGGGACAGGGCTGGCCACCGGGGAGCTGTTTTTT.

This clone appeared once. The chain is built from TRBV21-1 and TRBJ2-1; TRBD1 is the table's D call and was not checked against the DNA. TRBV21-1 has pseudogene status. The CDR3 has 14 residues. DNA for the CDR3: TGTGCCAGCAGCAAAAGGCTTGGGGCCGGTGAGCAGTTCTTC. It specifies CASSKRLGAGEQFF.

The chain couples TRBV19 to TRBJ2-3; D is perhaps TRBD2 (6 bases). Between the trimmed V and J ends, which lost 8 bases and 6 bases, there was a span of 27 bases. The CDR3 consists of 17 residues. Germline V gene lookup returns CDR1 LNHDA and CDR2 SQIVND (reference sequence). As DNA, the CDR3 is TGTGCCAGTCAATCCCCCAAAGGGAGGCCGAAAGAGGATACGCAGTATTTT. Translated, it gives CASQSPKGRPKEDTQYF.

In this sample, this clone turned up once. The rearrangement uses TRBV6-4 and TRBJ2-1; D gene unclear. Trimming stripped 6 bases from V and 6 bases from J, with 12 bases between. The CDR3 totals 13 residues. Germline CDR1 MRHNA, CDR2 SNTAGT. CDR3 in DNA: TGTGCCAGCAGCACGGCTAACGGCAATGAGCAGTTCTTC. This translates into CASSTANGNEQFF.

The chain employs TRBV6-5 and TRBJ2-2, with D perhaps matching TRBD1 (7 bases). The CDR3 covers 15 residues. Looked up from germline, CDR1 is MNHEY and CDR2 is SVGAGI. The ends were cut back, 7 bases at V and 6 bases at J, with 18 bases in the middle. CDR3 coding DNA: TGTGCCAGCACCCCCAGGGGGGATCGTGCCGGGGAGCTGTTTTTT. Translating it yields CASTPRGDRAGELFF.

V usage is TRBV7-2 and J usage is TRBJ2-7; 14 bases map to TRBD2. The junction had 11 bases not matched to a gene; V was cut back by 5 bases and J by 5 bases. CDR1 is SGHTA, CDR2 FQGNSA, per germline. CDR3 length: 17 residues. The CDR3 sequence: CASSPRMGLAGDNEQYF. CDR3 sequence (DNA): TGTGCCAGCAGCCCCCGGATGGGACTAGCGGGGGACAACGAGCAGTACTTC.

This chain joins TRBV7-9 and TRBJ2-6; no clear D. The CDR3 runs 11 residues. Trimming stripped 5 bases from V and 7 bases from J, with 3 bases between. Per germline, CDR1 SEHNR and CDR2 FQNEAQ (reference sequence). The chain's CDR3 is CASSTANVLTF. The CDR3 DNA is TGTGCCAGCAGCACTGCCAACGTCCTGACTTTC.

This clone was picked up one time. This rearrangement joins TRBV6-1 to TRBJ1-5; possibly TRBD1 for D (6 bases). This CDR3 has 18 amino acids. Trimming pared 2 bases from V and 5 bases from J, leaving 22 bases between. Per germline, CDR1 MNHNS and CDR2 SASEGT. CDR3 sequence reads: CASSENRARVLQYQPQHF. The CDR3 region has the DNA TGTGCCAGCAGTGAAAACAGGGCGAGGGTTTTACAGTATCAGCCCCAGCATTTT.

This sequence joins TRBV4-2 and TRBJ2-1; D may be TRBD2 (6 bases). The V end was cut by 3 bases, the J end by 8 bases, with 14 bases between. Germline assignment: CDR1 LGHNA and CDR2 YNFKEQ. This CDR3 has 14 amino acids. The CDR3 nucleotides read TGTGCCAGCAGCCAGCCGGGAGTTTCGGATGAGCAGTTCTTC. It yields the protein CASSQPGVSDEQFF.

As DNA, the CDR3 is TGTGCCAGCAGCCAAGAAGCAGGGCAGTCTAACTATGGCTACACCTTC. This sequence encodes CASSQEAGQSNYGYTF. V usage is TRBV3-1 (or the pseudogene TRBV3-2) and J usage is TRBJ1-2; D possibly corresponds to TRBD1 (5 bases). CDR1 and CDR2 (germline): LGHDT, YNNKEL (reference sequence). The CDR3 is made up of 16 amino acids. V dropped 0 bases and J dropped 0 bases, with 11 bases sitting between them.

The chain joins TRBV9 to TRBJ2-2; D is unclear. Germline V lookup: CDR1 SGDLS, CDR2 YYNGEE. With 4 bases removed from V and 6 bases from J, the gap between germline ends came to 22 bases. The CDR3 contains 17 residues. CDR3 residues: CASSPKKSDRFPGELFF. DNA for the CDR3: TGTGCCAGCAGCCCAAAGAAGAGCGATCGGTTTCCCGGGGAGCTGTTTTTT.

This chain uses TRBV4-2 with TRBJ1-1; D gene ambiguous. The V gene lost 2 bases and the J gene lost 7 bases, with 11 bases spanning the gap. The germline CDR1 and CDR2 sequences are LGHNA and YNFKEQ. This CDR3 spans 13 amino acids. The CDR3 loop is CASSQSRAGEAFF. The CDR3 DNA is TGTGCCAGCAGCCAATCCCGGGCGGGTGAAGCTTTCTTT.

This clone was counted a few times. This chain uses TRBV4-1 with TRBJ1-3; TRBD1 aligns across 7 bases. The CDR3 runs to 17 residues. In germline, CDR1 is MGHRA, CDR2 YSYEKL. Unmatched junction bases numbered 7, after V lost 0 bases and J lost 2 bases. The CDR3: CASSQDNRGGTGNTIYF. The CDR3 nucleotides are TGCGCCAGCAGCCAAGACAACAGGGGTGGTACTGGAAACACCATATATTTT.

The genes are TRBV5-1 and TRBJ2-3; D not resolved. CDR1 and CDR2 from the germline V gene are SGHRS and YFSETQ. The CDR3 covers 14 residues. The ends were cut back, 6 bases at V and 2 bases at J, with 13 bases in the middle. CDR3: CASKRERPTDTQYF. In DNA, the CDR3 is TGCGCCAGCAAGAGAGAACGGCCCACAGATACGCAGTATTTT.

This chain links TRBV15 with TRBJ1-1, with a possible D match to TRBD1 (5 bases). Germline CDR1 and CDR2: LNHNV and YYDKDF (reference sequence). Trimming removed 8 bases at V and 2 bases at J, with 18 bases between. The CDR3 runs 15 residues. CDR3 DNA: TGTGCCACCGCCAGAGGGGAGGCGGCCAACACTGAAGCTTTCTTT. Amino acid sequence: CATARGEAANTEAFF.

The CDR3 reads CASSQDRGWNTEAFF. The CDR3 region has the DNA TGTGCCAGCAGCCAAGATCGGGGTTGGAACACTGAAGCTTTCTTT. The chain carries TRBV4-2 and TRBJ1-1; D not resolved. The germline V gene has CDR1 LGHNA and CDR2 YNFKEQ. Trimming took off 0 bases at V and 1 base at J, with 9 bases between the two ends. The CDR3 covers 15 residues.